This T cell receptor (beta chain) stems from a study of human T cells and chemical hapten exposure (dated by TCRdb to the early 2020s). Broadly, across the study: For sensitization, 2% DPC in acetone was applied to a roughly 2 cm by roughly 2 cm area of upper inner arm skin. Throughout the study period of around 25 weeks, patients also received therapeutic DPC doses to the scalp every week. Patch testing was performed on the upper back with Finn chambers containing 0.01% DPC, and the patch tests were scored after 6 days according to International Contact Dermatitis Research Group standards. The mostly female patient cohort included alopecia areata with under or over 50% scalp involvement, alopecia totalis and alopecia universalis. The libraries were sequenced as a pool, and the TCR yield per sample differed mostly because of small variations in library volumes within the pool. The study tracked peripheral blood TCR repertoire changes in vivo during primary and secondary sensitization to the hapten diphenylcyclopropenone (DPC) in alopecia patients. Blood was sampled from patients pre-sensitization (week 0) and at 2, 6 and about 24 weeks after DPC sensitization. Blood for TCR sequencing was provided by twenty-nine alopecia patients at one to four time points (pre-sensitization, 2, 6 and 24 weeks).

This clonotype was seen at least ten times. Its target antigen remains unknown. Base qualities are not provided; no much larger clone lies one nucleotide away. Points the paper makes about the study in general: Patch test score correlated positively with the number of PT1 expanded TCRs, reaching significance at thresholds 8, 16 and 32 but not at 4. After repeated subsampling, the strength of the expansion versus patch-test correlation and the threshold at which it became significant changed. Because every patient had alopecia, a presumed autoimmune disease, the patients' immune response might differ from that of healthy individuals. Compared with pre-sensitization or healthy control sets, expanded TCRs formed significantly more large CDR3 similarity clusters, which is consistent with antigen-driven responses. The number of TCRs above 1 in 1000 frequency did not change with DPC sensitization; there was no evidence of global repertoire structure alterations.

Library creation used RACE. The data were produced on a NextSeq 500. Library preparation attached unique molecular identifiers to individual cDNA molecules for quantitative, reproducible TCR counting. From each blood RNA sample, both TCR alpha and TCR beta chains were sequenced. The original pipeline was this. The median number of TCRs per sample was some 100,000, ranging from about 20,000 to 750,000. V, J and CDR3 annotation of the TCR reads was carried out using the Decombinator software suite. Every sample was subsampled to the same number of TCRs (28,000) for the PS versus PT1 abundance plots. TCRs were defined as expanded if absent before sensitization and observed at least eight times at the 2-week time point. TCRdb itself trimmed the public reads at Q25 with fastp, ran MiXCR and retained productive beta chains. Each CDR3 protein appears once, grouped with its most common genes and DNA. Here the V and J calls rest on TCRdb's processing, not on the authors' analysis. The sample table lists 380,000 or so distinct CDR3 sequences, 5% to 6.5% of them with a count of one. The ten top clones hold about 8.2% of the sample.

Read against the paper, the sample's time point label means: pre-sensitization, week 0. What the treatment or condition label conveys for this sample: therapeutic diphenylcyclopropenone sensitization with weekly scalp DPC. Blood at each patch-test visit was drawn before the patch test was applied. Patients were eligible if aged 18 to 70, diagnosed with alopecia and judged suitable for DPC therapy, and pregnant patients were excluded. Total RNA was extracted from unfractionated whole blood collected in Tempus Blood RNA tubes. This receptor was taken from a young woman with alopecia areata. Some clones in this sample may be carry-over from other donors' samples. Material: whole blood, obtained in connection with sensitization to the hapten diphenylcyclopropenone (DPC).

The CDR3 protein: CASSLAVERTEAFF. The nucleotides read TGTGCCAGCAGCTTAGCGGTGGAGAGGACTGAAGCTTTCTTT. The sequence links TRBV7-9 to TRBJ1-1; the D gene is not confidently resolved. The germline V gene (reference sequence) yields SEHNR for CDR1 and FQNEAQ for CDR2. The CDR3 has 14 amino acids, counting the end cysteine and phenylalanine. Left in the record is the CDR3 DNA by itself, 42 bases read in frame from the first base. V is clipped by 0 bases and J by 5 bases, and the sequence between their germline boundaries is 10 bases long.